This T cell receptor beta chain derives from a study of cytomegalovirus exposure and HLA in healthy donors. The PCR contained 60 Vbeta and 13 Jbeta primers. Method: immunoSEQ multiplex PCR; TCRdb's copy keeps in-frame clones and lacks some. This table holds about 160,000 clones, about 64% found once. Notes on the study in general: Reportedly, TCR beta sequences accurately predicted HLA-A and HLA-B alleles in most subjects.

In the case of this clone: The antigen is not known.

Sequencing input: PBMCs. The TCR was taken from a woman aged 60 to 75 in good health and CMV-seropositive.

The CDR3 here is CASSSGTGDYTEAFF. In DNA form, the CDR3 reads TGTGCCAGCAGTTCAGGGACAGGGGATTATACCGAAGCTTTCTTT. This chain connects TRBV28 to TRBJ1-1; 10 bases match TRBD1. CDR1 is MDHEN and CDR2 is SYDVKM in the germline V gene. The V gene end was trimmed by 4 bases and the J gene end by 8 bases; junction bases not matched to a gene: 10. This CDR3 is 15 amino acids long.